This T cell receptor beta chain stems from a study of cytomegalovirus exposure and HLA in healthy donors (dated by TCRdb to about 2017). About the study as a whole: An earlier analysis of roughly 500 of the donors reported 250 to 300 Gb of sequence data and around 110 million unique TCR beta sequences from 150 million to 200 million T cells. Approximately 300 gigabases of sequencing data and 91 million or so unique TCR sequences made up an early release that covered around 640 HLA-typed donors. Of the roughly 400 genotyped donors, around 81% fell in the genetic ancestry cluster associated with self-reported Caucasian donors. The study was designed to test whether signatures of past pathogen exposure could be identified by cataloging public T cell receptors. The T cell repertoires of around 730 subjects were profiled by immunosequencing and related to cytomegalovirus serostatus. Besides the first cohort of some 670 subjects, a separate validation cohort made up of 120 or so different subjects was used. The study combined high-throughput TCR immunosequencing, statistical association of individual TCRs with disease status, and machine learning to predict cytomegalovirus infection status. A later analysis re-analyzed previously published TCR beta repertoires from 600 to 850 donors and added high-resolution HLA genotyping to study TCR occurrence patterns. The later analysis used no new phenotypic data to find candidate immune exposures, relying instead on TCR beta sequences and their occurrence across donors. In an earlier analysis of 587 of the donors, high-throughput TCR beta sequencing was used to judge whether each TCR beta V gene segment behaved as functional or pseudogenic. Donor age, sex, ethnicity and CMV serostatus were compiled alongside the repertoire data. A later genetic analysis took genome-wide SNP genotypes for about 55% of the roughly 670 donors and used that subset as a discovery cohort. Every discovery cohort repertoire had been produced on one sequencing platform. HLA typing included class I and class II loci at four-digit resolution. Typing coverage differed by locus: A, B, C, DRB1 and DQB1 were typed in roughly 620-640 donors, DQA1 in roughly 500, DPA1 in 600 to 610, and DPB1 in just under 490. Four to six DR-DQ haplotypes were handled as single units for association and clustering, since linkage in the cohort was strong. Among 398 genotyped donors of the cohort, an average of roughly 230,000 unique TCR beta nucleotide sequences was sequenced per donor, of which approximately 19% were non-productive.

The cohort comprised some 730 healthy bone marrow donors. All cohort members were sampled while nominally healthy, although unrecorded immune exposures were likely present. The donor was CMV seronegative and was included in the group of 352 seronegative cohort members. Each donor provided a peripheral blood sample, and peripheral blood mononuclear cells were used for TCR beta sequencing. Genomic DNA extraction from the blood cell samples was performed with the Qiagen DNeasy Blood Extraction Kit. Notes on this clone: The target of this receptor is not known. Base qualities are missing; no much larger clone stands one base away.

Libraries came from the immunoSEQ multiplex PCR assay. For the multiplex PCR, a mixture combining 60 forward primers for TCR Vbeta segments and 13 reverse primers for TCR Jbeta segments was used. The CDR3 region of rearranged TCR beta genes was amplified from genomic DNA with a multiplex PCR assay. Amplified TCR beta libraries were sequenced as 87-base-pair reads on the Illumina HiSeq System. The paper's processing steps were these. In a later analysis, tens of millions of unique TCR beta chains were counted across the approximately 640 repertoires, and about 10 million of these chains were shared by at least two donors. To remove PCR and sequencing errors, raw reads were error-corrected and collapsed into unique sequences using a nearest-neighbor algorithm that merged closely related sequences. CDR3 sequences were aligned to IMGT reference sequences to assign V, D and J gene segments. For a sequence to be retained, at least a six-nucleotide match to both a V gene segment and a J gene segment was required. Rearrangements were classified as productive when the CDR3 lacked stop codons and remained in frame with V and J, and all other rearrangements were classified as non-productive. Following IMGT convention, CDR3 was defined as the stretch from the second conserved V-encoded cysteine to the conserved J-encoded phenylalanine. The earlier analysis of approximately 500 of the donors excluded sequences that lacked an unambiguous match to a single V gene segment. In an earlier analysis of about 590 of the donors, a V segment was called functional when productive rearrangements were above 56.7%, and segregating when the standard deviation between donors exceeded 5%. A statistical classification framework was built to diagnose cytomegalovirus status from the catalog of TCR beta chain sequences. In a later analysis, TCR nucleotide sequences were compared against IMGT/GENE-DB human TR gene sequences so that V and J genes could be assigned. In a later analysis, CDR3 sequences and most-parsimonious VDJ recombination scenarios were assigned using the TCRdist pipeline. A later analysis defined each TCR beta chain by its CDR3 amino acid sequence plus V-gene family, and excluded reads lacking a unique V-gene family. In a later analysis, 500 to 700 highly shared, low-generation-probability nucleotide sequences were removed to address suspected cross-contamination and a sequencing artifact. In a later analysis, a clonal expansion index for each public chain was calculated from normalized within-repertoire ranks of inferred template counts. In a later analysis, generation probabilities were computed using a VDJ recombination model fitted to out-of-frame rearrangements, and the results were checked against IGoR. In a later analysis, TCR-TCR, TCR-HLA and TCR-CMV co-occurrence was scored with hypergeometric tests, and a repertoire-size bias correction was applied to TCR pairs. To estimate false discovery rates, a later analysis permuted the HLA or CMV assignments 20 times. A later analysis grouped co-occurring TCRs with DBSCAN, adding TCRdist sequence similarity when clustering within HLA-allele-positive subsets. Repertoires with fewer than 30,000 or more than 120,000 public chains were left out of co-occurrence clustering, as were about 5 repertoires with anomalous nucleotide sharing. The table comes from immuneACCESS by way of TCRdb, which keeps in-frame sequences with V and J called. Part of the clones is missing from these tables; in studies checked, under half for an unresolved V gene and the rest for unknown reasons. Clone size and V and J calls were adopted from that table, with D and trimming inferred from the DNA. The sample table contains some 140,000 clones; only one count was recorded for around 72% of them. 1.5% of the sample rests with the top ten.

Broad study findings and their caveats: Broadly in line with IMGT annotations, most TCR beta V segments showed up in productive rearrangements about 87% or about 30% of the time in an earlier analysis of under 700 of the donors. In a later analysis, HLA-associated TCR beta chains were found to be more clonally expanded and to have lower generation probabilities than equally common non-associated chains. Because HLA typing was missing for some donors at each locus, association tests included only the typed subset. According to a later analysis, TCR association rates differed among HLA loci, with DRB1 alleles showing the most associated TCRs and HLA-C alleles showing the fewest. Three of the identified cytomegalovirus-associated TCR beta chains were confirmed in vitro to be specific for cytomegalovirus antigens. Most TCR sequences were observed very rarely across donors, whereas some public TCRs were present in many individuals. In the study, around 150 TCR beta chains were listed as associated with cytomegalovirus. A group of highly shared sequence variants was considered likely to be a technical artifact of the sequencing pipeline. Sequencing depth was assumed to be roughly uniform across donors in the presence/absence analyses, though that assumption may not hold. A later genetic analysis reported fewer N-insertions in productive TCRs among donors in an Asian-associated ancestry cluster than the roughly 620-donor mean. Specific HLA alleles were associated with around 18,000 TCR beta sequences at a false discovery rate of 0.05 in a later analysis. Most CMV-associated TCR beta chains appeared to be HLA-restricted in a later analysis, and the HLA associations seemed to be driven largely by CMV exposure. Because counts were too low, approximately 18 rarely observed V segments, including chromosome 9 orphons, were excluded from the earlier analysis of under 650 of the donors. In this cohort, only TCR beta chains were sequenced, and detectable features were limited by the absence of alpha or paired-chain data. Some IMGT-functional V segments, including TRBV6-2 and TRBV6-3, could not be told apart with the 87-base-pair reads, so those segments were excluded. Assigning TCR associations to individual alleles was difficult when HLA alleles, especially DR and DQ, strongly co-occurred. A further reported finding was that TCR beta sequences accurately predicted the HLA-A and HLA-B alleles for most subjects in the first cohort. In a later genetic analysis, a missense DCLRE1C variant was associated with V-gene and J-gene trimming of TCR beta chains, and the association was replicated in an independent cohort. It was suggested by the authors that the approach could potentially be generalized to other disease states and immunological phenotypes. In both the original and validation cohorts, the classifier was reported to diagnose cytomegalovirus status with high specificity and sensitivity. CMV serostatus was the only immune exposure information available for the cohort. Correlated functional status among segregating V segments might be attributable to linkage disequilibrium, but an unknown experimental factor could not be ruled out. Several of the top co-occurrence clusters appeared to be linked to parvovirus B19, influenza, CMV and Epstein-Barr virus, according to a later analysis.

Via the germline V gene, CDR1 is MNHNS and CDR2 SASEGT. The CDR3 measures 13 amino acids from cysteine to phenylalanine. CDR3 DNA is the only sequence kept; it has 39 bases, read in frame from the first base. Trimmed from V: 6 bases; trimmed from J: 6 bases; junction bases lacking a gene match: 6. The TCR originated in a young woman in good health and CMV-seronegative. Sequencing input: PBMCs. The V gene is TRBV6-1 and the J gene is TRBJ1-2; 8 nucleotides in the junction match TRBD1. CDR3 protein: CASSKDRVDGYTF. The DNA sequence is TGTGCCAGCAGCAAGGACAGGGTGGATGGCTACACCTTC.